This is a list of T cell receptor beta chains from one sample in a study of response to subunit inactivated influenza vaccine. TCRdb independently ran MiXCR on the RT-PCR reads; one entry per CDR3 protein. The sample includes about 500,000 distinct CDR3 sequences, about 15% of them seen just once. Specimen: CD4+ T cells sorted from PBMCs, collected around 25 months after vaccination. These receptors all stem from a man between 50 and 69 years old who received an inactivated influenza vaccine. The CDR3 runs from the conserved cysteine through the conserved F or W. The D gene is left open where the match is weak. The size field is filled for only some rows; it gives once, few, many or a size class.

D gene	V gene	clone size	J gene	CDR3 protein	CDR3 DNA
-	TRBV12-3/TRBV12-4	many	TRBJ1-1	CASSFHGGAFF	TGTGCCAGCAGTTTTCACGGTGGGGCTTTCTTT
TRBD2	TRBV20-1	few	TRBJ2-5	CSAVGGSTQETQYF	TGCAGTGCCGTTGGCGGGAGCACACAAGAGACCCAGTACTTC
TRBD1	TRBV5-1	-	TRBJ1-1	CASSWDRSVGTEAFF	TGCGCCAGCAGCTGGGACAGAAGTGTGGGAACTGAAGCTTTCTTT
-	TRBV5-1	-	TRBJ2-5	CASSFLSGETQYF	TGCGCCAGCAGCTTTCTATCCGGGGAGACCCAGTACTTC
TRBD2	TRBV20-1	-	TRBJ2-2	CSAAPTTRLAGHQNTGELFF	TGCAGTGCGGCCCCCACTACACGACTAGCGGGACATCAGAACACCGGGGAGCTGTTTTTT
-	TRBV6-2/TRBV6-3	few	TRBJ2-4	CASSQQGSKNIQYF	TGTGCCAGCAGCCAACAGGGTTCCAAAAACATTCAGTACTTC
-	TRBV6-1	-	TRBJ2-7	CASSKWDFPPTPYEQYF	TGTGCCAGCAGCAAATGGGATTTTCCCCCGACCCCCTACGAGCAGTACTTC
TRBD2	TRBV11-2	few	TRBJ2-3	CASGTLAGESDTQYF	TGTGCCAGCGGCACACTAGCGGGAGAATCGGATACGCAGTATTTT
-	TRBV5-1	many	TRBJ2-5	CASSFGAEETQYF	TGCGCCAGCAGCTTCGGGGCAGAAGAGACCCAGTACTTC
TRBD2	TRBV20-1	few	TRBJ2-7	CSAHGTSGSYEQYF	TGCAGTGCCCATGGGACTAGCGGTTCCTACGAGCAGTACTTC
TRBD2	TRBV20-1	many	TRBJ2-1	CSATNQLLTSGGRDEQFF	TGCAGTGCTACGAACCAACTACTGACTAGCGGGGGGAGGGATGAGCAGTTCTTC
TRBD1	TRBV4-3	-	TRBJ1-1	CASSQGVGQGRTEAFF	TGCGCCAGCAGCCAAGGGGTGGGACAGGGAAGGACTGAAGCTTTCTTT
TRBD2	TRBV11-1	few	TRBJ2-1	CASSLVPSGMHEQFF	TGTGCCAGCAGCTTAGTCCCTAGCGGGATGCATGAGCAGTTCTTC
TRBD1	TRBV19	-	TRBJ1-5	CASSDRANQPQHF	TGTGCCAGTAGTGACAGGGCTAATCAGCCCCAGCATTTT
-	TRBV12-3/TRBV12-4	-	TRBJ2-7	CASSSFGDEQYF	TGTGCCAGCAGTTCCTTTGGTGACGAGCAGTACTTC
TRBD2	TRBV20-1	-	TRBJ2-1	CSASFSRLAGGLSYNEQFF	TGCAGTGCTAGCTTCAGTCGGCTAGCGGGGGGCCTCTCCTACAATGAGCAGTTCTTC
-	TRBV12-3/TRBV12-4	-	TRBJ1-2	CASSFGSGVRGYGYTF	TGTGCCAGCAGTTTCGGTTCTGGCGTTAGGGGCTATGGCTACACCTTC